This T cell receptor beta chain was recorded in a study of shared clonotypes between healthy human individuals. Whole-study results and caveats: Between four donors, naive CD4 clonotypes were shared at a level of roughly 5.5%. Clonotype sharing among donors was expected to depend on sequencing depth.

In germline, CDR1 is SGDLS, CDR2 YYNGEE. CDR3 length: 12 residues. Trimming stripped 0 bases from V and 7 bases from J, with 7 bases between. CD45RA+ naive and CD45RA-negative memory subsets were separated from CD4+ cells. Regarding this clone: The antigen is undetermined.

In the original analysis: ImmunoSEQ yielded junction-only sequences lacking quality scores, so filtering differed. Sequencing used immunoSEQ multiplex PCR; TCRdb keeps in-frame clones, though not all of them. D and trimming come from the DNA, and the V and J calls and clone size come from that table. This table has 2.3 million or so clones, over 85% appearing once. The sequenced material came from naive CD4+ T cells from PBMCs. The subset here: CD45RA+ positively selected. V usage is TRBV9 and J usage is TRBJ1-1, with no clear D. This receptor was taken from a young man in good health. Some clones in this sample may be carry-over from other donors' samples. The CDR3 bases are TGTGCCAGCAGCGTAGACGACGGTGAAGCTTTCTTT. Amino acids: CASSVDDGEAFF.